This T cell receptor (beta chain) emerged from a study of shared clonotypes between healthy human individuals. Study-wide context: The study used three CD4 naive, three CD4 memory, two CD8 naive and one CD8 memory plate per donor. Notes on the study in general: Larger richness was generally estimated for naive than memory subsets. Among four donors, approximately 4.6% of naive CD4 clonotypes were found in common.

Losses at the gene ends were 5 bases for V and 2 bases for J; bases not matched to a gene: 11. Germline V CDR1 and CDR2: SGHDN, FVKESK. The CDR3 consists of 17 residues. A split of CD4+ cells into CD45RA+ naive and CD45RA-negative memory subsets was performed. Comments on this clone: The antigen is undetermined.

The assay was immunoSEQ multiplex PCR, and TCRdb's table has in-frame clones only and misses some. Of 2 million to 3 million clones listed, approximately 94% are singletons. This chain links TRBV14 with TRBJ2-3, with 9 bases that match TRBD2. Sequencing was performed on naive CD4+ T cells from PBMCs. Subset noted: CD45RA+ positively selected. This clonotype originated in a man aged 18 to 29 in good health. Some clones in this sample may be carry-over from other donors' samples. The CDR3 nucleotides are TGTGCCAGCAGCAAACCGCAGACTAGCGGATTCACAGATACGCAGTATTTT. It codes for CASSKPQTSGFTDTQYF. Looking up the rest from reference TRBV14 and TRBJ2-3 gives the full variable domain: EAGVTQFPSHSVIEKGQTVTLRCDPISGHDNLYWYRRVMGKEIKFLLHFVKESKQDESGMPNNRFLAERTGGTYSTLKVQPAELEDSGVYFCASSKPQTSGFTDTQYFGPGTRLTVL.